The TCR beta chain under discussion was sequenced for a study of blood T cells in healthy people across ages. The authors ran a second PCR of about 7 to 11 cycles using a sample-barcoded 5' primer and a J-beta primer mix. TCRdb itself ran the 5' RACE reads through MiXCR, one entry per CDR3 protein. The sample holds roughly 1,000,000 distinct CDR3 sequences, under 30% seen once. Germline CDR1 is SNHLY and CDR2 is FYNNEI. The trim removed 10 bases at V and 2 bases at J, leaving 3 bases unmatched. This CDR3 has 12 amino acids. The individuals who served as donors were healthy Caucasians living in Russia, aged roughly 6 to 90. These data were likewise used in another study, on T cells of mothers and their children.

The TCR sequence derives from a girl aged 2 to 10 in good health. Sequencing was done on a sample of blood. The chain uses TRBV2 and TRBJ2-5; 8 bases are shared with TRBD1. Here the CDR3 reads CAKGDRQETQYF. The CDR3 region has the DNA TGTGCCAAGGGGGACAGGCAAGAGACCCAGTACTTC.